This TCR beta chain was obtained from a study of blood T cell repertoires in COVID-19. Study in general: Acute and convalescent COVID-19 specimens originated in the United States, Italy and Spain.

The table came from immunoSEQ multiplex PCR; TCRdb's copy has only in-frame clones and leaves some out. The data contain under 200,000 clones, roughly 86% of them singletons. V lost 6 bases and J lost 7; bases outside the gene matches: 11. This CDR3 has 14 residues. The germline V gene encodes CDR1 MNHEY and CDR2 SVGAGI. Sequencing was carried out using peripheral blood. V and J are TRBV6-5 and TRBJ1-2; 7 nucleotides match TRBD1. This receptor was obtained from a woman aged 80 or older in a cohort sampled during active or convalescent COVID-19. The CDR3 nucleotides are TGTGCCAGCAGACAAGACAGGGCAAGCCGTGGCTACACCTTC. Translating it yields CASRQDRASRGYTF.